What follows are 24 T cell receptor beta chains derived from one specimen sequenced in a study of blood T cell repertoires in COVID-19. Profiled with immunoSEQ multiplex PCR; TCRdb holds only in-frame clones, not every one. There are around 270,000 clones in the sample; roughly 89% occur only once, and around 0.84% lies in the top ten. Sequenced material: peripheral blood. The origin of the receptors is a man aged 25 to 40 with acute or convalescent COVID-19.

The rearrangement uses TRBV2 and TRBJ2-2; D is ambiguous. Trimming pared 0 bases from V and 5 bases from J, leaving 4 bases between. The CDR3 spans 13 residues. CDR1 SNHLY and CDR2 FYNNEI come from the germline V gene. The CDR3 DNA follows: TGTGCCAGCAGTGAAGCCGGGACCGGGGAGCTGTTTTTT. This gives the protein CASSEAGTGELFF.

This clone was recorded only once. This sequence joins TRBV3-1 (or the pseudogene TRBV3-2) and TRBJ1-4; no definite D call. CDR1 and CDR2 from the germline V gene are LGHDT and YNNKEL (reference sequence). The CDR3 runs 15 residues. V was cut by 4 bases and J by 4 bases, with 13 bases left in between. The CDR3 coding sequence is TGTGCCAGCAGCCTCGGACGGGAACATAATGAAAAACTGTTTTTT. It yields the protein CASSLGREHNEKLFF.

This sequence joins TRBV3-1 (or the pseudogene TRBV3-2) and TRBJ2-2, with 11 bases aligning to TRBD1. J was trimmed by 7 bases and V by 3 bases; bases with no gene match: 10. The CDR3 contains 17 residues. Germline V lookup: CDR1 LGHDT, CDR2 YNNKEL (reference sequence). The CDR3 DNA follows: TGTGCCAGCAGCCACACCGGGACAGGGGGTCTATTCGGGGAGCTGTTTTTT. Protein sequence: CASSHTGTGGLFGELFF.

The V and J genes are TRBV10-1 and TRBJ2-7; 8 bases agree with TRBD2. The CDR3 extends over 13 amino acids. V gave up 5 bases and J gave up 4 bases; unmatched junction bases: 4. Germline values: CDR1 WNHNN, CDR2 SYGVQD (reference sequence). The CDR3 protein is CASSTSGGYEQYF. In nucleotides, the CDR3 is TGCGCCAGCAGTACCAGCGGGGGTTACGAGCAGTACTTC.

The J gene is TRBJ1-5, the V gene TRBV27; D unresolved. Germline-derived CDR1 and CDR2 are MNHEY and SMNVEV (reference sequence). V lost 5 bases and J lost 0, with 20 bases in between. There are 18 residues in the CDR3. The CDR3 spells CASSPLGAKGISNQPQHF. CDR3 coding DNA: TGTGCCAGCAGTCCACTAGGAGCAAAAGGAATTAGCAATCAGCCCCAGCATTTT.

V is TRBV7-9 and J is TRBJ1-1; 8 bases align to TRBD1. Trimming cost V 7 bases and J 4 bases; bases outside gene matches: 5. Germline CDR1 SEHNR, CDR2 FQNEAQ (reference sequence). The length of the CDR3 is 13 residues. The CDR3 DNA reads as TGTGCCAGCAAAACAGGGGGAGGCACTGAAGCTTTCTTT. Amino acid sequence: CASKTGGGTEAFF.

The chain has TRBV30 and TRBJ2-1; 9 nucleotides align to TRBD2. Germline V gene sequence: CDR1 GTSNPN, CDR2 SVGIG (reference sequence). V shed 0 bases and J 3 bases; nucleotides not matched to a gene: 12. The CDR3 extends over 18 amino acids. The CDR3 nucleotides read TGTGCCTGGAGTGTACGAGTTAGCGGGAGATCCCTCTACAATGAGCAGTTCTTC. It encodes CAWSVRVSGRSLYNEQFF. Drawing the rest from reference TRBV30 and TRBJ2-1, the complete variable domain is SQTIHQWPATLVQPVGSPLSLECTVEGTSNPNLYWYRQAAGRGLQLLFYSVGIGQISSEVPQNLSASRPQDRQFILSSKKLLLSDSGFYLCAWSVRVSGRSLYNEQFFGPGTRLTVL.

This chain joins TRBV4-2 and TRBJ1-3; 7 bases are shared with TRBD1. CDR1 LGHNA and CDR2 YNFKEQ come from the germline V gene. J lost 1 base, V lost 4 bases, and 7 bases had no gene match. This CDR3 spans 16 amino acids. CDR3: CASSRVGTASGNTIYF. CDR3 bases: TGTGCCAGCAGCCGAGTGGGGACAGCGTCTGGAAACACCATATATTTT.

The rearrangement uses TRBV19 and TRBJ2-1; no firm D call. V dropped 1 base and J dropped 10 bases, with 5 bases sitting between them. The CDR3 consists of 11 residues. CDR1 and CDR2 (germline): LNHDA, SQIVND (reference sequence). This CDR3 reads CASSIGLEQFF. In DNA form, the CDR3 reads TGTGCCAGTAGTATAGGTCTAGAGCAGTTCTTC.

The chain links TRBV5-4 to TRBJ2-7; D may be TRBD1 (5 bases). Germline V gives CDR1 SGHNT, CDR2 YYREEE (reference sequence). Trimming removed 0 bases at V and 2 bases at J, with 18 bases between. The CDR3 sequence is 17 residues long. CDR3: CASSLALGQGLAYEQYF. In DNA form, the CDR3 reads TGTGCCAGCAGCTTGGCCTTGGGGCAGGGCCTGGCCTACGAGCAGTACTTC.

The rearrangement links TRBV4-1 to TRBJ2-1; 8 bases are a match to TRBD2. This CDR3 spans 14 amino acids. CDR1 MGHRA and CDR2 YSYEKL come from the germline V gene. V lost 6 bases and J lost 8; bases outside the gene matches: 9. The CDR3 sequence: CASSLAGPPDEQFF. CDR3 in DNA: TGCGCCAGCAGTCTAGCGGGCCCCCCCGATGAGCAGTTCTTC.

V is TRBV7-9 and J is TRBJ1-2; the match to TRBD1 covers 12 bases. Germline V gene sequence: CDR1 SEHNR, CDR2 FQNEAQ (reference sequence). J gave up 3 bases and V 5 bases, and 4 bases lay outside the gene matches. The CDR3 sequence is 15 residues long. The CDR3 spells CASSLGQGAYYGYTF. The CDR3, as DNA: TGTGCCAGCAGCCTGGGACAGGGGGCGTACTATGGCTACACCTTC. Looking up the rest from reference TRBV7-9 and TRBJ1-2 gives the full variable domain: DTGVSQNPRHKITKRGQNVTFRCDPISEHNRLYWYRQTLGQGPEFLTYFQNEAQLEKSRLLSDRFSAERPKGSFSTLEIQRTEQGDSAMYLCASSLGQGAYYGYTFGSGTRLTVV.

The chain is built from TRBV18 and TRBJ2-2; D is undetermined. Deletions cut 3 bases from V and 0 bases from J, with 8 bases between. The CDR3 contains 15 residues. In germline, CDR1 is KGHSH, CDR2 LQKENI. CDR3 amino acids: CASSPSQSNTGELFF. CDR3 nucleotides: TGTGCCAGCTCACCCTCACAGTCGAACACCGGGGAGCTGTTTTTT.

The chain uses TRBV18 and TRBJ1-1; possibly TRBD1 for D (6 bases). Germline values: CDR1 KGHSH, CDR2 LQKENI. CDR3 size: 18 residues. Trimming took 1 base from V and 1 from J, leaving 19 bases between them. The CDR3 region is CASSPQRGRGRGNTEAFF. For the CDR3, the DNA is TGTGCCAGCTCACCACAGAGGGGGAGAGGCCGGGGGAACACTGAAGCTTTCTTT.

The CDR3 DNA sequence: TGTGCCAGCAGCTCTCTGACAGGGAAGGTTCAGGAAGCTTTCTTT. It is translated as CASSSLTGKVQEAFF. The V call is TRBV11-2, the J call TRBJ1-1; 7 bases line up with TRBD1. Germline V gene lookup returns CDR1 SGHAT and CDR2 FQNNGV. This CDR3 region has 15 residues. V shed 4 bases and J 8 bases; nucleotides not matched to a gene: 13. The full variable domain, its missing parts supplied by reference TRBV11-2 and TRBJ1-1, is EAGVAQSPRYKIIEKRQSVAFWCNPISGHATLYWYQQILGQGPKLLIQFQNNGVVDDSQLPKDRFSAERLKGVDSTLKIQPAKLEDSAVYLCASSSLTGKVQEAFFGQGTRLTVV.

The chain is built from TRBV19 and TRBJ2-6; D is uncertain. The CDR3 has 17 residues. Per germline, CDR1 LNHDA and CDR2 SQIVND (reference sequence). Trimming removed 3 bases from V and 0 bases from J, with 12 bases in between. DNA for the CDR3: TGTGCCAGTAGTATTCAGGCCCTTAGCTCTGGGGCCAACGTCCTGACTTTC. Translating it yields CASSIQALSSGANVLTF.

This rearrangement joins TRBV6-6 to TRBJ2-7; 11 nucleotides line up with TRBD1. The length of the CDR3 is 15 residues. CDR1 is MNHNY, CDR2 SVGAGI, per germline (reference sequence). J lost 7 bases, V lost 4 bases, and 9 bases had no gene match. CDR3: CASSSRDRGSREQYF. The DNA of the CDR3 is TGTGCCAGCAGTTCCCGGGACAGGGGGAGTCGGGAGCAGTACTTC.

The chain carries TRBV28 and TRBJ1-3; weak D call: TRBD1 (6 bases). Trimming took 7 bases from V and 0 from J, leaving 19 bases between them. There are 17 residues in the CDR3. Germline-derived CDR1 and CDR2 are MDHEN and SYDVKM. CDR3 loop: CASIQGMGIRSGNTIYF. CDR3 nucleotides: TGTGCCAGCATTCAGGGGATGGGGATCCGCTCTGGAAACACCATATATTTT.

Turning to this clone: Given the absence of the conserved phenylalanine or tryptophan at the CDR3 end, a read error is likely. The DNA is left out, because the CDR3 cannot be placed on it with certainty; the CDR3 is given as TCRdb lists it. The chain recombines TRBV5-4 with TRBJ1-5; the table assigns TRBD1, which was not confirmed against the DNA. From germline, CDR1 is SGHNT and CDR2 YYREEE (reference sequence). The CDR3 extends over 10 residues, inclusive of both ends. The CDR3 loop is CASSLVGGRG.

This chain uses TRBV9 with TRBJ1-4, with 7 bases that match TRBD1. With 4 bases clipped from V and 3 bases from J, the junction kept 9 bases outside the gene matches. From germline, CDR1 is SGDLS and CDR2 YYNGEE. The CDR3 is 16 residues long. The CDR3: CASSFSRGEANEKLFF. CDR3 nucleotide sequence: TGTGCCAGCAGCTTCAGCAGGGGGGAAGCTAATGAAAAACTGTTTTTT.

The V gene is TRBV21-1, the J gene TRBJ1-5; the listed D gene, TRBD1, was not tested against the DNA. TRBV21-1 is labeled a pseudogene. The CDR3 spans 14 residues. The CDR3, as DNA: TGTGCCAGCAGCAAATTAACCCAGATCCAGCCCCAGCATTTT. It specifies CASSKLTQIQPQHF.

V usage is TRBV5-4 and J usage is TRBJ2-1, with 10 nucleotides matching TRBD2. V lost 4 bases, J lost 7 bases, and 11 bases stayed unmatched. The CDR3 is 16 residues long. CDR1 and CDR2 (germline): SGHNT, YYREEE (reference sequence). DNA for the CDR3: TGTGCCAGCAGCCCCAGGAGCGGGGGGGCTTTTAATGAGCAGTTCTTC. Its protein is CASSPRSGGAFNEQFF.

The chain links TRBV5-1 to TRBJ1-3, with D tentatively TRBD1 (6 bases). V shed 3 bases and J shed 4 bases, with 20 bases lying between them. In germline, CDR1 is SGHRS, CDR2 YFSETQ. This CDR3 has 17 residues. The CDR3 nucleotides read TGCGCCAGCAGCTATAAAACACAGGGAATGGGAGGAAACACCATATATTTT. As protein: CASSYKTQGMGGNTIYF.

This chain uses TRBV19 with TRBJ1-2; possibly TRBD1 for D (5 bases). The CDR3 runs to 16 residues. The germline V gene has CDR1 LNHDA and CDR2 SQIVND (reference sequence). Trimming took off 0 bases at V and 6 bases at J, with 17 bases between the two ends. The DNA for the CDR3 is TGTGCCAGTAGTATAGACGGGGGACTAAGAAAAAATGGCTACACCTTC. Translation: CASSIDGGLRKNGYTF.